The 12 T cell receptor beta chains presented below share a single source sample, sequenced in a study of blood T cell repertoires in COVID-19. The protocol was immunoSEQ multiplex PCR, while the TCRdb copy is restricted to in-frame clones and leaves out a portion. This sample yields under 250,000 clones, of which approximately 90% are seen a single time; about 4.8% belongs to the top ten. The sequenced material came from peripheral blood. The origin of the receptors is a woman aged 40 to 50 with acute or convalescent COVID-19.

The chain links TRBV6-5 to TRBJ1-2, with D perhaps TRBD1 (6 bases). Germline CDR1 is MNHEY and CDR2 is SVGAGI. The CDR3 is 14 residues long. V lost 8 bases and J 9 bases, leaving 22 bases between the germline ends. The CDR3 loop is CASSLNRDIRRYTF. The CDR3 DNA sequence: TGTGCCAGCTCCTTAAACCGGGACATTCGGCGCTACACCTTC.

As for this clone: The sample holds other DNA sequences that translate to the same CDR3. The chain combines TRBV7-9 with TRBJ1-1, with a possible D match to TRBD1 (5 bases). CDR1 is SEHNR and CDR2 is FQNEAQ in the germline V gene (reference sequence). V lost 3 bases, J lost 4 bases, and 12 bases lay in between. This CDR3 has 14 residues. CDR3: CASSLAGRGTEAFF. CDR3 nucleotide sequence: TGTGCCAGCAGCTTGGCAGGGAGGGGCACTGAAGCTTTCTTT.

This clone has more than one count but fewer than ten. The rearrangement links TRBV5-1 to TRBJ1-3; D unclear. Germline loops: CDR1 SGHRS, CDR2 YFSETQ. The V and J ends lost 1 base and 0 bases respectively, with 8 bases between them. The CDR3 totals 15 residues. The CDR3 DNA reads TGCGCCAGCAGCTTGACGGGAAACTCTGGAAACACCATATATTTT. This codes for CASSLTGNSGNTIYF.

Of note for this clone: Germline is not matched at one junction end, which may reflect a read error. V gene TRBV11-1 combines with J gene TRBJ1-2; D possibly corresponds to TRBD1 (6 bases). CDR3 length: 13 residues. The germline gives CDR1 SGHAT, CDR2 FQDESV (reference sequence). The CDR3 here is CASNPLQDSPAAF. CDR3 coding DNA: TGTGCCAGCAATCCCCTGCAGGACAGTCCCGCGGCCTTC.

The chain carries TRBV5-5 and TRBJ1-2, with unresolved D. V was clipped by 1 base and J by 6 bases, with 10 bases between them. Germline V gene sequence: CDR1 SGHKS, CDR2 YYEKEE (reference sequence). The CDR3 loop spans 13 amino acids. DNA of the CDR3: TGTGCCAGCAGCTTGAGGGAGTCGAATGGCTACACCTTC. This gives the protein CASSLRESNGYTF.

V usage is TRBV21-1 and J usage is TRBJ1-5; TRBD1 reflects the table's D call only, with no check against the DNA. TRBV21-1 represents a pseudogene. This CDR3 contains 21 residues. The CDR3 DNA is TGTGCCAGCAGCAAAGGTTCATGGGGCAGGCAGCCCCTTAATAGCAATCAGCCCCAGCATTTT. Encoded protein: CASSKGSWGRQPLNSNQPQHF.

The chain combines TRBV21-1 with TRBJ1-1. TRBV21-1 is a recognized pseudogene. The CDR3 runs 16 residues. CDR3 DNA sequence: TGTGCCAGCAGCAACCTCCCCGGGAAGTCGGACACTGAAGCTTTCTTT. Its protein product is CASSNLPGKSDTEAFF.

The chain has TRBV30 and TRBJ1-4; a weak D match, TRBD1 (5 bases). The ends were cut back, 3 bases at V and 4 bases at J, with 15 bases in the middle. The CDR3 has 15 amino acids. CDR1 is GTSNPN and CDR2 is SVGIG in the germline V gene (reference sequence). The CDR3 sequence is CAWSGGGAFNEKLFF. The CDR3 DNA reads TGTGCCTGGAGCGGGGGAGGGGCCTTTAATGAAAAACTGTTTTTT.

This sequence joins TRBV3-1 (or the pseudogene TRBV3-2) and TRBJ1-3; tentatively, D is TRBD1 (6 bases). Between the trimmed V and J ends, which lost 2 bases and 0 bases, there was a span of 17 bases. This CDR3 region has 18 residues. In germline, CDR1 is LGHDT, CDR2 YNNKEL (reference sequence). CDR3 bases: TGTGCCAGCAGCCAAAACCCACTCGGACAGCCCTCTGGAAACACCATATATTTT. The encoded protein is CASSQNPLGQPSGNTIYF.

The chain employs TRBV19 and TRBJ1-5, with 7 nucleotides matching TRBD1. CDR1 is LNHDA and CDR2 is SQIVND in the germline V gene (reference sequence). The CDR3 loop spans 14 amino acids. Trimming cost V 6 bases and J 7 bases; bases outside gene matches: 9. The CDR3 sequence: CASSNTGVGQPQHF. The CDR3 DNA reads TGTGCCAGTAGCAATACAGGGGTGGGACAGCCCCAGCATTTT.

The J gene is TRBJ2-3, the V gene TRBV7-9, with 14 bases identical to TRBD2. Germline assignment: CDR1 SEHNR and CDR2 FQNEAQ (reference sequence). The CDR3 is made up of 14 amino acids. V lost 5 bases, J lost 5 bases, and 0 bases stayed unmatched. CDR3 nucleotides: TGTGCCAGCAGCGGGACTAGCGGGGGAGATACGCAGTATTTT. It translates to CASSGTSGGDTQYF.

CDR3 DNA: TGTGCCAGCAGCTTGAGCGCGGAGGGGGCGGGCGAGCAGTACGTC. Translation gives CASSLSAEGAGEQYV. The chain employs TRBV5-5 and TRBJ2-7; tentatively, D is TRBD1 (7 bases). V shed 1 base and J shed 6 bases, with 17 bases lying between them. The CDR3 consists of 15 residues. Germline CDR1 reads SGHKS; CDR2 reads YYEKEE (reference sequence).